What follows is one T cell receptor (beta chain) and its context. The length of the CDR3 is 14 residues. Trimming cost V 6 bases and J 4 bases, with 14 bases left between them. Germline lookup yields CDR1 MRHNA and CDR2 SNTAGT. These data come from a study of cytomegalovirus exposure and HLA in healthy donors. Turning to the study itself: From around 180 million T cells, an earlier analysis saw under 140 million unique TCR beta sequences.

The study ran its PCR with 60 Vbeta and 13 Jbeta primers. The repertoire was sequenced with immunoSEQ multiplex PCR; TCRdb's copy has only in-frame clones and lacks some. Of about 210,000 clones in the sample, around 80% were seen once. The TCR originated in a man between 35 and 55 years old in good health and CMV-seropositive. V and J are TRBV6-4 and TRBJ2-3; D is possibly TRBD2 (5 bases). Material: PBMCs. The CDR3 is CASSPEGFSDTQYF. The CDR3 region has the DNA TGTGCCAGCAGCCCCGAGGGCTTCTCAGATACGCAGTATTTT.